This TCR delta chain is from a study of gamma-delta chains in newborns, infants, children. Overall study: Innate gammadelta T cells reportedly expand polyclonally right after birth, driven by microbial exposure, per the title.

The length of the CDR3 is 20 residues. Germline V gene lookup returns CDR1 GEAIGNYY and CDR2 EKD. The V gene end was trimmed by 1 base and the J gene end by 0 bases; junction bases not matched to a gene: 8. This clone is classed as medium-sized (0.01 to 0.1%). TCRdb reanalyzed the reads using CATT. The sample lists more than 6,000 delta-chain clones; around 1.9% were seen once. This chain uses TRDV2 with TRDJ3; 10 bases are a match to TRDD3. This clonotype was obtained from a child who was a newborn, infant or young child, either healthy, febrile or measles-vaccinated (not recorded which). Sequencing was performed on blood. CDR3 sequence reads: CACDTGNWGISSWDTRQMFF. The CDR3 DNA is TGTGCCTGTGACACTGGGAACTGGGGGATCTCCTCCTGGGACACCCGACAGATGTTTTTC.